This TCR beta chain was captured by sequencing in a study of OX40 agonist ivuxolimab in advanced cancers. Study summary: Ivuxolimab is an agonistic anti-OX40 (CD134) antibody, and patients were treated with it.

V dropped 1 base and J dropped 6 bases, with 1 base sitting between them. The CDR3 contains 12 residues. CDR1 and CDR2 (germline): SEHNR, FQNEAQ (reference sequence). On this clone itself: Its antigen is still unknown.

Findings and limits, study-wide: Expansion of clones was among the lowest in partial responders at 0.1-3.0 mg/kg.

Measured with immunoSEQ multiplex PCR; TCRdb has only the in-frame clones, and not every one. The sample has approximately 100,000 clones; 84% are singletons. The gene calls are TRBV7-9 and TRBJ1-6; no definite D call. Sequenced material: CD4+ or CD8+ T cells sorted from blood, taken in a trial of the OX40 agonist ivuxolimab. This clonotype originated in an adult with an advanced solid tumor such as melanoma, head and neck, liver or kidney cancer. This chain's CDR3 is CASSLVNSPLHF. In nucleotides, the CDR3 is TGTGCCAGCAGCTTAGTTAATTCACCCCTCCACTTT.